The T cell receptor beta chain described here comes from a study of blood T cell repertoires in COVID-19. As for the study in general: Acute and convalescent COVID-19 samples came from the United States, Italy and Spain. T cells, B-cell-depleted T cells, or PBMCs supplied cDNA or gDNA.

Looked up from germline, CDR1 is MGHRA and CDR2 is YSYEKL. V shed 0 bases and J 4 bases; nucleotides not matched to a gene: 9. This CDR3 has 17 residues. Measured with immunoSEQ multiplex PCR; TCRdb has only the in-frame clones, and not every one. Of around 150,000 clones in the sample, 85% were seen once. The table lists this clone with a few counts. The genes are TRBV4-1 and TRBJ2-5; 9 nucleotides line up with TRBD1. The sequence was collected from a human donor with acute or convalescent COVID-19. The donor label of this sample is uncertain. Sequenced sample: peripheral blood. CDR3 sequence reads: CASSQDPSGTGRETQYF. The CDR3, as DNA: TGCGCCAGCAGCCAAGATCCCAGCGGGACAGGGAGAGAGACCCAGTACTTC.